This T cell receptor (beta chain) came from a study of T cell responses to AZD1222 COVID-19 vaccine. Sequenced by immunoSEQ multiplex PCR; TCRdb stores in-frame clones only, minus some. The repertoire includes 95,000 to 110,000 clones, 85% to 95% of them detected once, and about 5% sits in the top ten. This clone is a singleton in its sample. Its antigen is still unknown. Study conclusions and caveats: Only a handful of AZD1222 recipients, several in all, had baseline seropositivity. Most donors were white British and more were female, and clonal diversity was possibly underestimated. Reportedly, close to half of spike-specific TCRs are directed against unmutated variant regions.

Germline lookup yields CDR1 SGHTA and CDR2 FQGTGA. The CDR3 runs to 13 residues. Trimming removed 9 bases from V and 5 bases from J, with 14 bases in between. The rearrangement uses TRBV7-3 and TRBJ2-1, with D unclear. The TCR was taken from an adult in good health. Sequenced material: peripheral blood, taken on day 0 of AZD1222 vaccination. The DNA for the CDR3 is TGTGCCAGTGGATTGGGCCCCAACAATGAGCAGTTCTTC. Its translation is CASGLGPNNEQFF.